Following are 18 T cell receptor beta chains from one sample sequenced in a study of cytomegalovirus exposure and HLA in healthy donors. With 60 Vbeta and 13 Jbeta primers, the PCR was carried out. Data came from immunoSEQ multiplex PCR; TCRdb stores just in-frame clones and leaves some out. This table holds about 140,000 clones, more than 55% found once. Source material: PBMCs. These receptors were obtained from a woman in her fifties or sixties in good health and CMV-seronegative.

The chain has TRBV9 and TRBJ1-2; D may be TRBD1 (5 bases). In germline, CDR1 is SGDLS, CDR2 YYNGEE. V shed 10 bases and J shed 9 bases, with 19 bases lying between them. The CDR3 runs 12 residues. CDR3 amino acids: CAASRAGFSYTF. The CDR3, as DNA: TGTGCCGCCAGCAGGGCAGGGTTTAGCTACACCTTC.

This chain links TRBV6-6 with TRBJ1-3; no clear D. The germline CDR1 and CDR2 sequences are MNHNY and SVGAGI (reference sequence). Trimming left V 6 bases short and J 2 bases short, with 11 bases between. This CDR3 is 14 amino acids long. The CDR3 sequence: CASSLTVPGNTIYF. CDR3 DNA: TGTGCCAGCAGCCTCACGGTTCCTGGAAACACCATATATTTT.

This chain uses TRBV19 with TRBJ1-2; TRBD1 matches 7 bases. Trimming cost V 6 bases and J 2 bases; bases outside gene matches: 6. This CDR3 has 14 residues. Germline CDR1 is LNHDA and CDR2 is SQIVND (reference sequence). CDR3 sequence reads: CASSHDRANYGYTF. CDR3 DNA: TGTGCCAGTAGCCACGACAGGGCGAACTATGGCTACACCTTC. The full variable domain, its missing parts supplied by reference TRBV19 and TRBJ1-2, is DGGITQSPKYLFRKEGQNVTLSCEQNLNHDAMYWYRQDPGQGLRLIYYSQIVNDFQKGDIAEGYSVSREKKESFPLTVTSAQKNPTAFYLCASSHDRANYGYTFGSGTRLTVV.

The rearrangement joins TRBV11-2 to TRBJ2-7; D is perhaps TRBD2 (6 bases). Germline V gene lookup returns CDR1 SGHAT and CDR2 FQNNGV. The CDR3 loop spans 14 amino acids. V lost 6 bases, J lost 3 bases, and 15 bases lay in between. CDR3: CASRQNVGGYEQYF. Written as DNA, the CDR3 is TGTGCCAGCAGGCAGAATGTCGGGGGCTACGAGCAGTACTTC.

The V and J genes are TRBV2 and TRBJ2-5; possible D gene TRBD2, 6 bases. TRBJ2-7 matches the DNA end more closely, so the J call is doubtful. There are 14 residues in the CDR3. Germline V gene lookup returns CDR1 SNHLY and CDR2 FYNNEI. The CDR3, as DNA: TGTGCCAGCAGTGAAGCGCGGGGTTTCTACGAGCAGTACTTC. Protein sequence: CASSEARGFYEQYF.

The rearrangement links TRBV6-6 to TRBJ1-2, with no clear D. The CDR3 length is 14 residues. The V gene lost 8 bases and the J gene lost 4 bases, with 17 bases spanning the gap. Germline V gene sequence: CDR1 MNHNY, CDR2 SVGAGI (reference sequence). CDR3 protein: CASQSRLGAYGYTF. The CDR3 region has the DNA TGTGCCAGCCAAAGTCGGCTTGGAGCCTATGGCTACACCTTC.

This rearrangement joins TRBV2 to TRBJ2-3; 11 bases are shared with TRBD2. The V and J ends lost 8 bases and 2 bases, in that order; junction bases with no gene match: 9. CDR3 length: 16 amino acids. CDR1 and CDR2 (germline): SNHLY, FYNNEI. The CDR3 nucleotides read TGTGCCAGCGGGACACGGACTAGCGGGTACACAGATACGCAGTATTTT. Encoded protein: CASGTRTSGYTDTQYF.

The chain links TRBV25-1 to TRBJ2-4, with a weak D call TRBD2 (5 bases). The germline CDR1 and CDR2 sequences are MGHDK and SYGVNS. CDR3 length: 14 amino acids. Deletions cut 4 bases from V and 6 bases from J, with 13 bases between. As DNA, the CDR3 is TGTGCCAGCAGTGCCTCGGCCGAGGGAAACATTCAGTACTTC. Translated: CASSASAEGNIQYF.

The J gene is TRBJ1-3, the V gene TRBV4-3; 7 bases are a match to TRBD1. This CDR3 is built from 14 residues. CDR1 is LGHNA and CDR2 is YSLEER in the germline V gene. J gave up 6 bases and V 1 base, and 3 bases lay outside the gene matches. The CDR3 DNA sequence: TGCGCCAGCAGCCAAGCGCAGGGGGTAAACACCATATATTTT. The encoded protein is CASSQAQGVNTIYF.

CDR3 amino acids: CASSPRQGAPADTQYF. The CDR3 DNA sequence: TGTGCCAGCAGCCCTCGCCAGGGGGCGCCCGCAGATACGCAGTATTTT. The genes are TRBV9 and TRBJ2-3; 8 bases line up with TRBD1. CDR1 is SGDLS and CDR2 is YYNGEE in the germline V gene. V gave up 4 bases and J gave up 4 bases; unmatched junction bases: 11. The CDR3 covers 16 residues.

This clone was seen more than once but under ten times. The chain couples TRBV6-1 to TRBJ2-7; TRBD2 matches at 11 bases. Germline loops: CDR1 MNHNS, CDR2 SASEGT. CDR3 length: 15 amino acids. V trimming: 6 bases; J trimming: 8 bases; junction bases outside the gene matches: 12. CDR3 protein: CASREQSGTSGKQYF. For the CDR3, the DNA is TGTGCCAGCAGAGAACAGTCCGGGACTAGCGGCAAGCAGTACTTC.

This chain joins TRBV5-8 and TRBJ1-2; TRBD1 matches at 7 bases. In germline, CDR1 is SGHTS, CDR2 YDEGEE. V was clipped by 0 bases and J by 3 bases; unmatched bases: 5. The CDR3 length is 15 residues. CDR3 residues: CASSLGSGTDYGYTF. CDR3 DNA: TGTGCCAGCAGCTTGGGCTCCGGGACAGACTATGGCTACACCTTC.

As DNA, the CDR3 is TGCGCCAGCAGCTTGGACAGTTCTCGCTACACCTTC. This encodes CASSLDSSRYTF. V is TRBV5-1 and J is TRBJ1-2; D gene uncertain. CDR3 length: 12 amino acids. CDR1 is SGHRS, CDR2 YFSETQ, per germline. V was shortened by 0 bases and J by 9 bases, with 9 bases between the two germline ends.

The gene calls are TRBV7-3 and TRBJ2-3, with 11 bases identical to TRBD1. There are 15 residues in the CDR3. Germline assignment: CDR1 SGHTA and CDR2 FQGTGA. With V trimmed by 5 bases and J by 3 bases, 4 bases remained unmatched. The CDR3 region has the DNA TGTGCCAGCAGCACCGGACAGGGGGCAACAGATACGCAGTATTTT. This translates into CASSTGQGATDTQYF.

V and J are TRBV7-3 and TRBJ1-2, with TRBD1 matching 7 bases. The CDR3 is 13 amino acids. The V and J ends lost 5 bases and 6 bases, in that order; junction bases with no gene match: 6. CDR1 is SGHTA, CDR2 FQGTGA, per germline. CDR3 sequence reads: CASSATGTHGYTF. The CDR3 DNA sequence: TGTGCCAGCAGCGCGACAGGGACCCATGGCTACACCTTC.

This clone was counted a few times. V and J are TRBV19 and TRBJ2-1, with 9 nucleotides matching TRBD2. This CDR3 is built from 14 residues. Germline values: CDR1 LNHDA, CDR2 SQIVND (reference sequence). V gave up 4 bases and J gave up 7 bases; unmatched junction bases: 5. CDR3 DNA sequence: TGTGCCAGTAGTACCAGCGGGAGGTCGAATGAGCAGTTCTTC. It is translated as CASSTSGRSNEQFF. The variable domain in full, with the rest retrieved from reference TRBV19 and TRBJ2-1, is DGGITQSPKYLFRKEGQNVTLSCEQNLNHDAMYWYRQDPGQGLRLIYYSQIVNDFQKGDIAEGYSVSREKKESFPLTVTSAQKNPTAFYLCASSTSGRSNEQFFGPGTRLTVL.

V is TRBV4-2 and J is TRBJ2-2; D is undetermined. There are 13 residues in the CDR3. The V end was cut by 1 base, the J end by 5 bases, with 5 bases between. Germline values: CDR1 LGHNA, CDR2 YNFKEQ. CDR3: CASSQGRTGELFF. The CDR3 coding sequence is TGTGCCAGCAGCCAAGGGAGAACCGGGGAGCTGTTTTTT.

The chain employs TRBV9 and TRBJ2-3, with 7 bases matching TRBD2. CDR3 length equals 16 residues. Unmatched junction bases numbered 12, after V lost 3 bases and J lost 5 bases. In germline, CDR1 is SGDLS, CDR2 YYNGEE. For the CDR3, the DNA is TGTGCCAGCAGCGAGACGGGGAGGGGTAGGGGAGATACGCAGTATTTT. Translation: CASSETGRGRGDTQYF.